This TCR beta chain derives from a study of tissue T cells after allogeneic stem cell transplantation. Only a few counts were recorded for this clone. Any gene name here is a mouse gene name. The read ends 1 residue shy of where the CDR3 ends; the end is completed using the germline J gene. The germline V and J ends were trimmed by 4 bases and 2 bases, with 2 bases remaining between them. Germline V CDR1 and CDR2: SGHSN, HYEKVE. The CDR3 runs to 10 residues. The assay was immunoSEQ multiplex PCR, and TCRdb's table has in-frame clones only and misses some. This table has roughly 50,000 clones, 73% appearing once.

The TCR originated in a pool of C57BL/6 mice in good health. The V and J genes are TRBV12-1 and TRBJ2-7; D is unresolved. Sequencing was performed on sorted cells pooled from one or two spleens. CDR3 DNA (partial): TGTGCCAGCTCCACCTATGAACAGTAC. As protein: CASSTYEQY. The full CDR3 is CASSTYEQYF.